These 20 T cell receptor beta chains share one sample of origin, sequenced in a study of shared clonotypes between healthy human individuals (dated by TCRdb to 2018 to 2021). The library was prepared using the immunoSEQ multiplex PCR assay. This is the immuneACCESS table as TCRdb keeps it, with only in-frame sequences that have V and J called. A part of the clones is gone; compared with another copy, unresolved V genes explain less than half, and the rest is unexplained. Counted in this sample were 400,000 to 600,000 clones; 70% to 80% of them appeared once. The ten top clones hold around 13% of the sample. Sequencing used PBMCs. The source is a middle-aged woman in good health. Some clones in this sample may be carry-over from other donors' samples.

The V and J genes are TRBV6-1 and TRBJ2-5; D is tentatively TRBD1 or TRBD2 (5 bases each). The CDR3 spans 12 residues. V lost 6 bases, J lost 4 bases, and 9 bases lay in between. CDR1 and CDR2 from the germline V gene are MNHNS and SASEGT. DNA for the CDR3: TGTGCCAGCAGCCGGGACCTAGAGACCCAGTACTTC. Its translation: CASSRDLETQYF.

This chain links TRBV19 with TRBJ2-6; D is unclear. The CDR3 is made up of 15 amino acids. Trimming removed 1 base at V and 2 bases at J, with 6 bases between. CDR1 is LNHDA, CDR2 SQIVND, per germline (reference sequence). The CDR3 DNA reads TGTGCCAGTAGTATAGGGTCCGCTGGGGCCAACGTCCTGACTTTC. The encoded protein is CASSIGSAGANVLTF.

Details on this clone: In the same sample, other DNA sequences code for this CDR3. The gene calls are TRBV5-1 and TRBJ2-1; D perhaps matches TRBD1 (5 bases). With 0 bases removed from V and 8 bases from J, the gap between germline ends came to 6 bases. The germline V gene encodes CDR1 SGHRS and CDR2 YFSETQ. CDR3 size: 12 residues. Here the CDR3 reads CASSLEGYEQFF. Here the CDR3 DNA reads TGCGCCAGCAGCTTGGAGGGGTATGAGCAGTTCTTC.

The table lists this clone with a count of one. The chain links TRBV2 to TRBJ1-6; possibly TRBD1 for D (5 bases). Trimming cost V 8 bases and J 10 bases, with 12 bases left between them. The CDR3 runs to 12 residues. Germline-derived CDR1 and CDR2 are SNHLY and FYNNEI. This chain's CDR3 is CASVRDPSPLHF. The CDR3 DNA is TGTGCCAGCGTCAGGGATCCCTCACCCCTCCACTTT. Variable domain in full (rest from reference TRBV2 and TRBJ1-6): EPEVTQTPSHQVTQMGQEVILRCVPISNHLYFYWYRQILGQKVEFLVSFYNNEISEKSEIFDDQFSVERPDGSNFTLKIRSTKLEDSAMYFCASVRDPSPLHFGNGTRLTVT.

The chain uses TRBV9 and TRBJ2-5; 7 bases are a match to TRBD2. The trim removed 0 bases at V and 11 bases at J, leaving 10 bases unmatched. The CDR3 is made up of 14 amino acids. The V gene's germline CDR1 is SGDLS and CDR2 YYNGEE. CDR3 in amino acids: CASSVGGRAREQYF. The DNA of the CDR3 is TGTGCCAGCAGCGTAGGTGGGAGGGCGCGGGAGCAGTACTTC.

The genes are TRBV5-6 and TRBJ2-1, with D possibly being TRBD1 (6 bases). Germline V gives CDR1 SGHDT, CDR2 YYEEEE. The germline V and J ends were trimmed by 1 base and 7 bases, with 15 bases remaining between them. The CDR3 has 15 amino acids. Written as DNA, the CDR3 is TGTGCCAGCAGCTTGATCCGGGACAACATAAATGAGCAGTTCTTC. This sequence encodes CASSLIRDNINEQFF.

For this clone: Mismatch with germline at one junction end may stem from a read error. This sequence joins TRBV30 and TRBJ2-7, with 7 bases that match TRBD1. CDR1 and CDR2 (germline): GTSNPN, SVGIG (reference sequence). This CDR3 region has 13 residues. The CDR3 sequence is CAWSATGIYGQYF. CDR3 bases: TGTGCCTGGTCCGCGACAGGGATCTACGGGCAGTACTTC. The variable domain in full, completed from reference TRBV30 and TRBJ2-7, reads SQTIHQWPATLVQPVGSPLSLECTVEGTSNPNLYWYRQAAGRGLQLLFYSVGIGQISSEVPQNLSASRPQDRQFILSSKKLLLSDSGFYLCAWSATGIYGQYFGPGTRLTVT.

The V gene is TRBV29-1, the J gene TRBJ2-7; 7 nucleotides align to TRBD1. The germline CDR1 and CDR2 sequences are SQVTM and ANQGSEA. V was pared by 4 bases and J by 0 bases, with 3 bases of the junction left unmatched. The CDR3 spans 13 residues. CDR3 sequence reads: CSVGRQGSYEQYF. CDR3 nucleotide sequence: TGCAGCGTTGGGAGACAGGGCTCCTACGAGCAGTACTTC.

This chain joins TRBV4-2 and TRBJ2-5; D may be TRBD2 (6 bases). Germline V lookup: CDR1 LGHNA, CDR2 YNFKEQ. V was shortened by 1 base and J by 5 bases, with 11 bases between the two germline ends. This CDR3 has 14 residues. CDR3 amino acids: CASSQGGTQETQYF. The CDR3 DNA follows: TGTGCCAGCAGCCAAGGCGGGACTCAGGAGACCCAGTACTTC.

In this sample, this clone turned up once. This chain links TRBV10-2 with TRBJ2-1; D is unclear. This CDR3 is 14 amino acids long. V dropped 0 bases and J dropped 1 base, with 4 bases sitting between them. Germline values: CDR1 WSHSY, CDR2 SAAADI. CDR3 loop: CASSESSSYNEQFF. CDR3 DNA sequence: TGCGCCAGCAGTGAGTCTAGTTCCTACAATGAGCAGTTCTTC.

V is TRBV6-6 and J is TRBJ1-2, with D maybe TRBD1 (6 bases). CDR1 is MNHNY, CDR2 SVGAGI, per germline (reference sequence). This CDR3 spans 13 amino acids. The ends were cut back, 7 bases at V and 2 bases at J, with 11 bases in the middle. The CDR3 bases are TGTGCCAGCATCCTCGGACAGAACTATGGCTACACCTTC. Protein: CASILGQNYGYTF.

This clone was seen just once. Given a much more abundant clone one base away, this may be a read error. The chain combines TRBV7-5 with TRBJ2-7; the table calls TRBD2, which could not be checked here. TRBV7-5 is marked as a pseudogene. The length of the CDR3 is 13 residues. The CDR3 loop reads CVRSRRLAYEQYF. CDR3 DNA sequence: TGTGTCAGAAGCCGGAGATTGGCCTACGAGCAGTACTTC.

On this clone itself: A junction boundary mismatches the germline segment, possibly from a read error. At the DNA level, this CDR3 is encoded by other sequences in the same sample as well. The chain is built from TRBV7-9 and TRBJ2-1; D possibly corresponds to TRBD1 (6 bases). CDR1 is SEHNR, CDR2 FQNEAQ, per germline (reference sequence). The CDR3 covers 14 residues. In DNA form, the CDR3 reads TGTGCCAGCAGCTCGGACAGCCCACGCAATGAACAGTTCTTC. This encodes CASSSDSPRNEQFF.

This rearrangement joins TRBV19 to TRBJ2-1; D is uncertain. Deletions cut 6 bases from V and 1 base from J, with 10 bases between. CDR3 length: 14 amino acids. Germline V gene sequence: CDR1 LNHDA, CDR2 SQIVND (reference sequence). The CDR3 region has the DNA TGTGCCAGTAGGGGCACTCAGTCCTACAATGAGCAGTTCTTC. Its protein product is CASRGTQSYNEQFF.

CDR3 sequence reads: CASSLSASGRLDIQYF. The CDR3 region has the DNA TGCGCCAGCAGCTTGTCGGCTAGCGGGAGGTTGGACATTCAGTACTTC. The genes are TRBV5-1 and TRBJ2-4; 11 positions agree with TRBD2. Germline V gene sequence: CDR1 SGHRS, CDR2 YFSETQ. This CDR3 has 16 residues. J was trimmed by 8 bases and V by 1 base; bases with no gene match: 8.

Here the CDR3 reads CASSPRRGMNTEAFF. The CDR3 nucleotides read TGTGCCAGCAGCCCTCGCCGGGGCATGAACACTGAAGCTTTCTTT. The chain employs TRBV11-1 and TRBJ1-1; tentative D call: TRBD1 (5 bases). V lost 5 bases and J 0 bases, leaving 13 bases between the germline ends. This CDR3 is 15 amino acids long. Germline loops: CDR1 SGHAT, CDR2 FQDESV (reference sequence).

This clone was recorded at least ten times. The CDR3 protein is CASSSRTRGGSSGNTIYF. CDR3 DNA sequence: TGTGCCAGCAGCTCCAGGACTAGAGGCGGAAGCTCTGGAAACACCATATATTTT. V usage is TRBV7-8 and J usage is TRBJ1-3; D is ambiguous. The CDR3 extends over 18 amino acids. V shed 4 bases and J shed 0 bases, with 19 bases lying between them. In germline, CDR1 is SGHVS, CDR2 FQNEAQ.

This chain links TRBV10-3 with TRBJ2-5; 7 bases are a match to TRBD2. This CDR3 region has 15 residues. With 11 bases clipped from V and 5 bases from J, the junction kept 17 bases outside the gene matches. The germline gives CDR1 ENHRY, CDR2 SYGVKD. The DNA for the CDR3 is TGTGCCTCCGCCGAGGAGGGAGGGCTCGGGGAGACCCAGTACTTC. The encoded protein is CASAEEGGLGETQYF.

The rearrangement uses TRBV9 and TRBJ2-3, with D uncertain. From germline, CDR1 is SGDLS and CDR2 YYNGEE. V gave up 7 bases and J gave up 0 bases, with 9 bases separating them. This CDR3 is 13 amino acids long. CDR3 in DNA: TGTGCCAGCGGAAGCTCTAGCACAGATACGCAGTATTTT. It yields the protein CASGSSSTDTQYF.

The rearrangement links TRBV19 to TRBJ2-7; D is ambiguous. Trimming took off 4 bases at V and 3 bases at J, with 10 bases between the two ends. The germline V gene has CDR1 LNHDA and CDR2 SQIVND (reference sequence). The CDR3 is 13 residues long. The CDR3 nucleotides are TGTGCCAGTAGTACAAATTCTTTCTACGAGCAGTACTTC. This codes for CASSTNSFYEQYF.